One sample yielded the 29 T cell receptor beta chains listed below, sequenced in a study of CD4+ T cells in melanoma. The protocol was immunoSEQ multiplex PCR, while the TCRdb copy is restricted to in-frame clones and leaves out a portion. Of around 18,000 clones listed, 80% to 90% are singletons. The sample was cells from a culture (not recorded whether cultured in vitro). These receptors were obtained from a human donor with melanoma.

This chain uses TRBV6-5 with TRBJ1-4; a weak D match, TRBD1 (5 bases). CDR3 length: 15 amino acids. Trimming removed 2 bases at V and 0 bases at J, with 7 bases between. Germline loops: CDR1 MNHEY, CDR2 SVGAGI. The CDR3 DNA reads TGTGCCAGCAGTTACGGGGGGGCAACTAATGAAAAACTGTTTTTT. It is translated as CASSYGGATNEKLFF.

The rearrangement links TRBV4-1 to TRBJ1-1; D gene uncertain. The V gene's germline CDR1 is MGHRA and CDR2 YSYEKL. The CDR3 has 14 residues. Trimming removed 4 bases at V and 6 bases at J, with 15 bases between. The chain's CDR3 is CASSPVLKEAEAFF. CDR3 coding DNA: TGCGCCAGCAGCCCGGTGCTTAAGGAAGCTGAAGCTTTCTTT.

The gene calls are TRBV5-1 and TRBJ2-3, with TRBD1 matching over 8 bases. V shed 0 bases and J 6 bases; nucleotides not matched to a gene: 6. The CDR3 covers 15 residues. Germline V lookup: CDR1 SGHRS, CDR2 YFSETQ. The CDR3 reads CASSLAGQAGDTQYF. Written as DNA, the CDR3 is TGCGCCAGCAGCTTGGCGGGACAGGCCGGCGATACGCAGTATTTT.

The chain recombines TRBV2 with TRBJ1-2, with D uncertain. CDR1 and CDR2 (germline): SNHLY, FYNNEI. This CDR3 has 15 amino acids. V gave up 1 base and J gave up 5 bases, with 14 bases separating them. CDR3 residues: CASSEGNFRVYGYTF. The CDR3 nucleotides are TGTGCCAGCAGTGAAGGGAACTTTAGGGTATATGGCTACACCTTC.

Here the CDR3 reads CATSGGEYYTDTQYF. The CDR3 bases are TGTGCCACCTCGGGGGGGGAATACTACACAGATACGCAGTATTTT. The V gene is TRBV19, the J gene TRBJ2-3; 8 bases fit TRBD2. The CDR3 has 15 residues. J was trimmed by 2 bases and V by 10 bases; bases with no gene match: 11. From germline, CDR1 is LNHDA and CDR2 SQIVND (reference sequence).

CDR3 DNA sequence: TGCGCCAGCAGCCAAGCCCACCTGGAGACCCAGTACTTC. Translation: CASSQAHLETQYF. The chain employs TRBV4-1 and TRBJ2-5; D not resolved. V was cut by 1 base and J by 5 bases, with 8 bases left in between. The CDR3 covers 13 residues. Germline lookup yields CDR1 MGHRA and CDR2 YSYEKL.

The rearrangement links TRBV29-1 to TRBJ1-1; D gene ambiguous. The CDR3 is 12 amino acids. The germline V gene has CDR1 SQVTM and CDR2 ANQGSEA. V lost 3 bases and J lost 1, with 6 bases in between. The CDR3: CSVDPENTEAFF. DNA for the CDR3: TGCAGCGTTGATCCGGAGAACACTGAAGCTTTCTTT.

The gene calls are TRBV4-1 and TRBJ1-2; the D gene is possibly TRBD1 (6 bases). V was trimmed by 4 bases and J by 0 bases, leaving 12 bases between them. CDR3 length: 15 amino acids. Germline lookup yields CDR1 MGHRA and CDR2 YSYEKL. CDR3 protein: CASSREDSANYGYTF. The CDR3 DNA reads TGCGCCAGCAGCCGGGAGGACAGCGCTAACTATGGCTACACCTTC.

The chain employs TRBV5-1 and TRBJ2-3; D could derive from TRBD1 or TRBD2 (5 bases each). The CDR3 is 15 residues long. V was pared by 3 bases and J by 2 bases, with 13 bases between. Germline assignment: CDR1 SGHRS and CDR2 YFSETQ. CDR3 in amino acids: CASSWAGADTDTQYF. The CDR3 bases are TGCGCCAGCAGCTGGGCCGGGGCAGACACAGATACGCAGTATTTT.

This clone was detected once. This sequence joins TRBV7-3 and TRBJ2-5, with TRBD2 matching over 8 bases. There are 14 residues in the CDR3. With 5 bases clipped from V and 1 base from J, the junction kept 3 bases outside the gene matches. Germline V lookup: CDR1 SGHTA, CDR2 FQGTGA. CDR3 sequence: CASSPGGAQETQYF. The CDR3 DNA sequence: TGTGCCAGCAGCCCGGGGGGGGCCCAAGAGACCCAGTACTTC.

The chain carries TRBV4-1 and TRBJ1-4; no clear D gene. The CDR3 has 16 residues. CDR1 MGHRA and CDR2 YSYEKL come from the germline V gene. Trimming stripped 2 bases from V and 2 bases from J, with 12 bases between. This chain's CDR3 is CASSQPSAGTNEKLFF. CDR3 DNA: TGCGCCAGCAGCCAACCCTCGGCGGGGACTAATGAAAAACTGTTTTTT.

This sequence joins TRBV27 and TRBJ2-3; 7 bases fit TRBD2. V shed 3 bases, J shed 2 bases, and the junction held 5 bases outside the gene matches. The germline gives CDR1 MNHEY, CDR2 SMNVEV (reference sequence). The CDR3 has 15 residues. CDR3 in DNA: TGTGCCAGCAGTTTCCGCGGGAGTGACACAGATACGCAGTATTTT. Translated: CASSFRGSDTDTQYF.

This clone was detected only once. CDR3 region: CASSRTEGGYTF. The CDR3 DNA follows: TGTGCCAGCTCACGGACAGAGGGAGGCTACACCTTC. The rearrangement uses TRBV18 and TRBJ1-2; TRBD1 might be the D (6 bases). The V end was cut by 4 bases, the J end by 8 bases, with 11 bases between. The CDR3 spans 12 residues. Germline values: CDR1 KGHSH, CDR2 LQKENI.

The CDR3 DNA reads as TGTGCCAGCAGTTTAAGGACCACCGGGCAGTTCTTC. Its translation: CASSLRTTGQFF. The rearrangement links TRBV28 to TRBJ2-1; D gene uncertain. Trimming cost V 2 bases and J 12 bases, with 11 bases left between them. CDR1 and CDR2 (germline): MDHEN, SYDVKM. CDR3 length: 12 residues.

This rearrangement joins TRBV5-1 to TRBJ1-2; 8 bases align to TRBD1. CDR3 length: 16 residues. With 4 bases clipped from V and 2 bases from J, the junction kept 10 bases outside the gene matches. CDR1 is SGHRS, CDR2 YFSETQ, per germline. Written as DNA, the CDR3 is TGCGCCAGCAGCCGACCGGGACAGGTGGGGAACTATGGCTACACCTTC. It translates to CASSRPGQVGNYGYTF. Together with reference TRBV5-1 and TRBJ1-2, the CDR3 gives the full variable domain: KAGVTQTPRYLIKTRGQQVTLSCSPISGHRSVSWYQQTPGQGLQFLFEYFSETQRNKGNFPGRFSGRQFSNSRSEMNVSTLELGDSALYLCASSRPGQVGNYGYTFGSGTRLTVV.

The chain couples TRBV2 to TRBJ1-5; D remains ambiguous. Germline CDR1 reads SNHLY; CDR2 reads FYNNEI. Trimming shortened V by 2 bases and J by 4 bases, and 6 bases separated the two germline ends. CDR3 length: 13 residues. The DNA of the CDR3 is TGTGCCAGCAGTGAAACAGTGAATCAGCCCCAGCATTTT. Encoded protein: CASSETVNQPQHF.

J is TRBJ2-5 and V is TRBV11-2, with TRBD1 identical over 7 bases. Germline assignment: CDR1 SGHAT and CDR2 FQNNGV. The CDR3 totals 15 residues. After removal of 1 base from V and 2 bases from J, the junction contained 4 bases not matched to a gene. CDR3 nucleotide sequence: TGTGCCAGCAGCTTAGCGGGACAGTATCAAGAGACCCAGTACTTC. Translation: CASSLAGQYQETQYF.

This clone was counted once. The CDR3 nucleotides are TGCGCCAGCAGTGAAGAGACTAGCAATGAGCAGTTCTTC. Amino acids: CASSEETSNEQFF. The genes are TRBV10-2 and TRBJ2-1, with D possibly being TRBD2 (6 bases). Trimming left V 3 bases short and J 6 bases short, with 9 bases between. This CDR3 has 13 amino acids. In germline, CDR1 is WSHSY, CDR2 SAAADI.

This clone was seen just once. The chain joins TRBV25-1 to TRBJ1-2; maybe TRBD1 (6 bases). Germline lookup yields CDR1 MGHDK and CDR2 SYGVNS. CDR3 length: 13 amino acids. The V end was cut by 3 bases, the J end by 6 bases, with 11 bases between. The CDR3 DNA sequence: TGTGCCAGCAGTGAGAACGGGGGCGATGGCTACACCTTC. Translating gives CASSENGGDGYTF.

V usage is TRBV19 and J usage is TRBJ2-5; 10 bases are shared with TRBD2. Per germline, CDR1 LNHDA and CDR2 SQIVND (reference sequence). The CDR3 extends over 14 amino acids. With V trimmed by 4 bases and J by 3 bases, 2 bases remained unmatched. The CDR3 loop is CASSKRGGEETQYF. The CDR3 DNA is TGTGCCAGTAGTAAGCGGGGGGGCGAAGAGACCCAGTACTTC.

The genes are TRBV9 and TRBJ2-7; TRBD1 matches 7 bases. The V gene's germline CDR1 is SGDLS and CDR2 YYNGEE. This CDR3 is built from 14 residues. After removal of 2 bases from V and 4 bases from J, the junction contained 6 bases not matched to a gene. CDR3: CASSVAGRGYEQYF. The CDR3 coding sequence is TGTGCCAGCAGCGTCGCAGGCAGGGGGTACGAGCAGTACTTC.

The chain employs TRBV2 and TRBJ1-5; TRBD1 might be the D (5 bases). Trimming left V 8 bases short and J 0 bases short, with 11 bases between. Germline CDR1 reads SNHLY; CDR2 reads FYNNEI. This CDR3 contains 14 residues. The CDR3 coding sequence is TGTGCCAGCCTCAGGGAAAATAGCAATCAGCCCCAGCATTTT. It is translated as CASLRENSNQPQHF.

The chain has TRBV5-1 and TRBJ2-5; TRBD1 aligns across 8 bases. CDR1 SGHRS and CDR2 YFSETQ come from the germline V gene. V gave up 4 bases and J gave up 1 base; unmatched junction bases: 6. This CDR3 has 15 residues. The chain's CDR3 is CASSGQGATQETQYF. As DNA, the CDR3 is TGCGCCAGCAGCGGGCAGGGGGCGACCCAAGAGACCCAGTACTTC.

The sample holds a few counts of this clone. J is TRBJ1-2 and V is TRBV2; TRBD1 might be the D (5 bases). The CDR3 has 15 amino acids. The V end was cut by 4 bases, the J end by 0 bases, with 12 bases between. From germline, CDR1 is SNHLY and CDR2 FYNNEI. Here the CDR3 reads CASSVVQDPNYGYTF. CDR3 in DNA: TGTGCCAGCAGTGTAGTACAGGACCCTAACTATGGCTACACCTTC.

V is TRBV11-1 and J is TRBJ2-3, with 7 bases matching TRBD2. This CDR3 is built from 16 residues. The germline CDR1 and CDR2 sequences are SGHAT and FQDESV (reference sequence). The V gene end was trimmed by 3 bases and the J gene end by 8 bases; junction bases not matched to a gene: 14. The CDR3 is CASSFSTGGFGGTQYF. CDR3 DNA: TGTGCCAGCAGCTTCAGTACCGGGGGGTTCGGTGGTACGCAGTATTTT.

This clone was recorded a few times. The chain recombines TRBV9 with TRBJ2-2; TRBD1 might be the D (6 bases). Between the trimmed V and J ends, which lost 2 bases and 3 bases, there was a span of 17 bases. Germline values: CDR1 SGDLS, CDR2 YYNGEE. This CDR3 spans 17 amino acids. CDR3 protein: CASSVSFMAGDTGELFF. The CDR3 DNA is TGTGCCAGCAGCGTGTCATTTATGGCAGGGGACACCGGGGAGCTGTTTTTT.

This sequence joins TRBV30 and TRBJ1-2; possible D gene TRBD1, 6 bases. V was shortened by 5 bases and J by 7 bases, with 17 bases between the two germline ends. The germline gives CDR1 GTSNPN, CDR2 SVGIG (reference sequence). The CDR3 is 13 residues long. The CDR3: CAWGKAGVRGYTF. The CDR3 DNA is TGTGCCTGGGGTAAGGCAGGGGTGCGTGGCTACACCTTC.

This chain uses TRBV7-9 with TRBJ1-1; D may be TRBD1 (6 bases). Looked up from germline, CDR1 is SEHNR and CDR2 is FQNEAQ (reference sequence). The CDR3 is 14 residues long. Trimming took 2 bases from V and 11 from J, leaving 18 bases between them. The CDR3 loop reads CASSLLDRGPRAFF. The CDR3 DNA sequence: TGTGCCAGCAGCTTACTCGACCGGGGGCCTAGGGCTTTCTTT. Complete variable domain (other parts from reference TRBV7-9 and TRBJ1-1): DTGVSQNPRHKITKRGQNVTFRCDPISEHNRLYWYRQTLGQGPEFLTYFQNEAQLEKSRLLSDRFSAERPKGSFSTLEIQRTEQGDSAMYLCASSLLDRGPRAFFGQGTRLTVV.

This CDR3 reads CSARGTGGNQPQHF. DNA of the CDR3: TGCAGCGCCAGGGGGACAGGAGGAAATCAGCCCCAGCATTTT. The rearrangement links TRBV29-1 to TRBJ1-5, with 8 bases identical to TRBD1. From germline, CDR1 is SQVTM and CDR2 ANQGSEA. The trim removed 7 bases at V and 4 bases at J, leaving 9 bases unmatched. This CDR3 is built from 14 residues.